The 3 T cell receptor beta chains below were found in one sample sequenced in a study of T cells in Graves' hyperthyroidism and ophthalmopathy. There were TCR beta CDR3 regions amplified from RNA transcripts. A first-round RT-PCR of the TCR CDR3 used the HTBI primer set. In TCRdb, the multiplex PCR reads were re-called with MiXCR into one record per CDR3 protein. The repertoire consists of about 840,000 distinct CDR3 sequences, with roughly 40% occurring once and the leading ten covering approximately 10%. The sequencing input was blood. The receptor set was obtained from a man aged 18 to 30 with Graves' hyperthyroidism.

This clonotype was seen repeatedly, ten times or more. The V gene is TRBV9, the J gene TRBJ1-1; D perhaps matches TRBD1 (5 bases). The V gene's germline CDR1 is SGDLS and CDR2 YYNGEE. The CDR3 sequence is 12 residues long. Trimming shortened V by 3 bases and J by 6 bases, and 9 bases separated the two germline ends. The CDR3 sequence: CASSGQGAEAFF. CDR3 DNA: TGTGCCAGCAGCGGGCAGGGCGCTGAAGCTTTCTTT.

This clonotype was counted between two and nine times. The chain is built from TRBV12-3 or TRBV12-4 and TRBJ2-7, with 7 nucleotides matching TRBD1. V trimming: 4 bases; J trimming: 4 bases; junction bases outside the gene matches: 4. This CDR3 comprises 13 residues. The CDR3 protein is CASSWGQKYEQYF. CDR3 bases: TGTGCCAGCAGTTGGGGACAGAAATACGAGCAGTACTTC.

The chain combines TRBV24-1 with TRBJ2-7, with D perhaps matching TRBD1 or TRBD2 (5 bases each). Trimming cost V 6 bases and J 2 bases, with 13 bases left between them. Per germline, CDR1 KGHDR and CDR2 SFDVKD. CDR3 length equals 14 residues. CDR3 protein: CATSLGTGPYEQYF. The CDR3 nucleotides read TGTGCCACCAGTTTAGGGACGGGTCCCTACGAGCAGTACTTC.